This T cell receptor beta chain was recorded in a study of T-cell memory formation after mild COVID-19 (dated by TCRdb to about 2021). Regarding the study in general: Most TCR sequence clusters were specific to one of the two donors. In two donors, T-cell clones that expanded and contracted after mild COVID-19 were followed by sequencing TCRalpha and TCRbeta repertoires longitudinally. The cohort was made up of two young adult volunteers, one female and one male, who were previously healthy. Overall study results and their limits: Some responding clones were detected in pre-infection memory, which suggested that pre-existing cross-reactive memory T cells had joined the SARS-CoV-2 response. From day 15 to 85, contracting clones showed balanced CD4/CD8 phenotypes, whereas a second wave of clones that expanded from day 15 to 37 leaned towards CD4+. Contracting CD4+ clones turned up mainly in the CM and EM memory subsets, whereas EMRA was where CD8+ clones were enriched. SARS-CoV-2 specificity was not confirmed for the second-wave clones peaking on day 37. Only two mild cases were covered in the study, and larger cohorts including severe cases with pre-infection samples were considered necessary.

The sequencing machine was an Illumina NovaSeq 6000. TCRalpha and TCRbeta cDNA libraries were built by 5'RACE with constant-segment primers, adding sample barcodes and unique molecular identifiers. RNA was extracted from every sample with Trizol reagent. Libraries were amplified in two PCR steps, with a second sample barcode and Illumina TruSeq adapters added in the second step. Libraries were sequenced on an Illumina NovaSeq with 2 x 150 bp paired-end reads. Per the authors' processing: With migec v1.2.7, reads were demultiplexed and then collapsed into UMI-guided consensus sequences. Using mixcr v2.1.11, UMI consensuses were aligned to TRA and TRB V and J templates and then assembled into clonotypes. Expanded or contracted clonotypes were those called significant by both edgeR and NoisET, with noise models trained on biological replicates. edgeR calls used a false discovery rate-adjusted p below 0.01 and a log2 fold-change threshold of 1. PCA with hierarchical clustering of max-normalized trajectories of the 1000 most abundant clonotypes was used as exploratory dynamics analysis. Each responding clone was given a CD4 or CD8 phenotype based on the CD4+ and CD8+ repertoires, which had been sequenced separately. TCRdb cleaned the public reads at Q25 with fastp, built clones with MiXCR and kept in-frame beta chains. Merged by CDR3 protein, the rows form single entries marked with the most common genes and DNA. These V and J calls originate from TCRdb's pipeline instead of the authors' own analysis. Here the sample has about 610,000 distinct CDR3 sequences; roughly a sixth occur a single time. The leading ten clones occupy about 7.4% of the sample.

From its cysteine to its phenylalanine, the CDR3 spans 13 amino acids. Only the CDR3 DNA is retained, 39 bases long and in frame from the first base. CDR1 and CDR2 are read off the germline V gene as SNHLY and FYNNEI. Trimming removed 4 bases from V and 6 bases from J; the gene matches leave 5 bases unexplained. Ficoll-Paque density gradient centrifugation was used to isolate PBMCs. With respect to this clonotype: Its binding antigen is unknown. Base quality data are lacking; no much larger clone is found one base away.

The sample consisted of PBMCs or a T cell subset sorted from them (not recorded which). The V and J genes are TRBV2 and TRBJ2-7, with 8 bases matching TRBD2. The source is an adult woman who had mild COVID-19 (a few samples of this study predate the infection). The sample titles of this study are shuffled in the database, so cell type and time point are left out; the donor was told from shared clones. The CDR3 here reads CASSALAGSEQYF. The bases read TGTGCCAGCAGTGCGTTAGCGGGGTCCGAGCAGTACTTC.